Sequencing of this T cell receptor (beta chain) was carried out in a study of blood T cell repertoires in COVID-19. In the study overall: Samples representing acute and convalescent COVID-19 were sourced from the United States, Italy and Spain. From T cells, B-cell-depleted T cells, or PBMCs came the material, which was cDNA or gDNA.

CDR1 is LNHDA, CDR2 SQIVND, per germline (reference sequence). After removal of 7 bases from V and 8 bases from J, the junction contained 12 bases not matched to a gene. The CDR3 loop spans 15 amino acids. Patients at the Seattle site were enrolled during active infection and followed longitudinally. In the authors' workflow: Using reference gene primer amplification, nucleated cell counts were estimated. TCRdb's copy holds only in-frame clones and misses some; the assay was immunoSEQ multiplex PCR. The DNA was the basis for D and trimming; V, J and clone size are from that table. The sample carries 97,000 or so clones, approximately 92% recorded once.

The sequenced material came from peripheral blood. This sequence was found in a woman between 45 and 65 years old with COVID-19, enrolled during active disease. This rearrangement joins TRBV19 to TRBJ2-2; 8 nucleotides match TRBD1. CDR3 coding DNA: TGTGCCAGTACCCTCGGACAGGGAGGTTGGGGGGAGCTGTTTTTT. Encoded protein: CASTLGQGGWGELFF.